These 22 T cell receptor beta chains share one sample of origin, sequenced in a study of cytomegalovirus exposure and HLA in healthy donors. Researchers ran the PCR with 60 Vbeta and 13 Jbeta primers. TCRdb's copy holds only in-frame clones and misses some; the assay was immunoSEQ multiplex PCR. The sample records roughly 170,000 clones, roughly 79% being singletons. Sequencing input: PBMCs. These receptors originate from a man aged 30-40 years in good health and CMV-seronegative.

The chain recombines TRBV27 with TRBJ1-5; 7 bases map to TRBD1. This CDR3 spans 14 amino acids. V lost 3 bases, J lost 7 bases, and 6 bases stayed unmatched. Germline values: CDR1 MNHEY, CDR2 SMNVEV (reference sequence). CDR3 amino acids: CASSFTGVGQPQHF. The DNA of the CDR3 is TGTGCCAGCAGTTTCACAGGGGTAGGGCAGCCCCAGCATTTT.

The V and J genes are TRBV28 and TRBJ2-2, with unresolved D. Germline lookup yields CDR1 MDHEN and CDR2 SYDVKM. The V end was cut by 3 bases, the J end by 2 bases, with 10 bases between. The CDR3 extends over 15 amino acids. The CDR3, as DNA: TGTGCCAGCAGTTTCCCTACAGAAAACACCGGGGAGCTGTTTTTT. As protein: CASSFPTENTGELFF.

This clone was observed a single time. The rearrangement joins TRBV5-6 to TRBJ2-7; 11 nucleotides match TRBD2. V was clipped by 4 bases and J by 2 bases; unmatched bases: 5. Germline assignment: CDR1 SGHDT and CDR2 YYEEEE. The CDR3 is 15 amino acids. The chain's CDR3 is CASSPLAGGTYEQYF. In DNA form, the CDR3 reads TGTGCCAGCAGCCCGCTAGCGGGGGGTACCTACGAGCAGTACTTC.

The CDR3 region is CASSLTSGSASYEQYF. The CDR3 DNA reads TGTGCCAGCAGCTTAACTAGCGGGAGCGCGAGCTACGAGCAGTACTTC. V usage is TRBV7-2 and J usage is TRBJ2-7, with 11 bases fitting TRBD2. V was clipped by 2 bases and J by 3 bases; unmatched bases: 6. This CDR3 has 16 residues. Germline assignment: CDR1 SGHTA and CDR2 FQGNSA.

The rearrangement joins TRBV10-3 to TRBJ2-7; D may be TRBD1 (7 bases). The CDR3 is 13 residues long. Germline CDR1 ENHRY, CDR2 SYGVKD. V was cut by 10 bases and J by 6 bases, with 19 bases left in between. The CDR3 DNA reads TGTGCCACCCAACGCGGAGGGGGCGGCGAGCAGTACTTC. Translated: CATQRGGGGEQYF.

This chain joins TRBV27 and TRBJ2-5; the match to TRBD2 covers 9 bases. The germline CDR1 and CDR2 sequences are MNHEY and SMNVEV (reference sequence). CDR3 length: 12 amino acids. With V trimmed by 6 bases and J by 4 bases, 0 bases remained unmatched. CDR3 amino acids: CASRAGGETQYF. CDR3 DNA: TGTGCCAGCAGAGCGGGGGGAGAGACCCAGTACTTC.

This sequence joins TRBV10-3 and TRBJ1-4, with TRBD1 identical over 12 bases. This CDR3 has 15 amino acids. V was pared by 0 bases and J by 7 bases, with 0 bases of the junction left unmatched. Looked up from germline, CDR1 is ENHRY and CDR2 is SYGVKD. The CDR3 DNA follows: TGTGCCATCAGTGAGTCGGGACAGGGGGCTGAAAAACTGTTTTTT. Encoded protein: CAISESGQGAEKLFF.

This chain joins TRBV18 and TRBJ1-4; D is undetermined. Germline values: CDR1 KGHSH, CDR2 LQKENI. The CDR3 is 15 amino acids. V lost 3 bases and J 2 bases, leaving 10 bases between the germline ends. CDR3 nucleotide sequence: TGTGCCAGCTCACCTGGCCGGGATACTAATGAAAAACTGTTTTTT. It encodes CASSPGRDTNEKLFF.

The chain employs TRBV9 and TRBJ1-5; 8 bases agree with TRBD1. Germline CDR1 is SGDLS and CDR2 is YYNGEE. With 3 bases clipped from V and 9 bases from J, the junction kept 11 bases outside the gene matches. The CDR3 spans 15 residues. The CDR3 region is CASSAGGQVQRPQHF. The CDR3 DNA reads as TGTGCCAGCAGCGCCGGGGGACAGGTGCAACGGCCCCAGCATTTT.

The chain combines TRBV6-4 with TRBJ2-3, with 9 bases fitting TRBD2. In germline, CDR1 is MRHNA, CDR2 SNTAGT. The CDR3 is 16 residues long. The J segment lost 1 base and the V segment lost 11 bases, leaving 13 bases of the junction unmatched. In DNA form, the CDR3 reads TGTGCCCACGGCGGGGGGGCTCTTTTGGGCACAGATACGCAGTATTTT. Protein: CAHGGGALLGTDTQYF.

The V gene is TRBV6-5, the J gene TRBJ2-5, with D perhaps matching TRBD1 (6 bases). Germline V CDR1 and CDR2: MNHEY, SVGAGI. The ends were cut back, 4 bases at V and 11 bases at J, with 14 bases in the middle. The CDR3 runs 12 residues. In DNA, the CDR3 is TGTGCCAGCAGTTCCCAGGGGATCGCGCAGTACTTC. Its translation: CASSSQGIAQYF.

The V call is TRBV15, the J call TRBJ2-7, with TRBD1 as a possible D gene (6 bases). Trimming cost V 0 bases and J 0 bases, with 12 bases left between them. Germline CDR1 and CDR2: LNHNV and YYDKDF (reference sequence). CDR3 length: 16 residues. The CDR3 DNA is TGTGCCACCAGCAGAGATTTGACAGGTCGCTCCTACGAGCAGTACTTC. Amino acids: CATSRDLTGRSYEQYF.

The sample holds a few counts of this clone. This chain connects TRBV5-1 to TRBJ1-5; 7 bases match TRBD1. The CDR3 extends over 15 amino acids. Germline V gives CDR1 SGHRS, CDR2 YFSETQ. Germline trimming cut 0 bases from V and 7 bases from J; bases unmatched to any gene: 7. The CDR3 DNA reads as TGCGCCAGCAGCTTGGAAACAGGGGTCGGACAGCCCCAGCATTTT. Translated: CASSLETGVGQPQHF.

CDR3 loop: CASTLTGQAYNEQFF. The CDR3 bases are TGTGCCAGCACCCTTACGGGACAGGCCTACAATGAGCAGTTCTTC. The chain combines TRBV7-2 with TRBJ2-1, with 8 bases identical to TRBD1. After removal of 7 bases from V and 2 bases from J, the junction contained 7 bases not matched to a gene. The CDR3 has 15 residues. In germline, CDR1 is SGHTA, CDR2 FQGNSA.

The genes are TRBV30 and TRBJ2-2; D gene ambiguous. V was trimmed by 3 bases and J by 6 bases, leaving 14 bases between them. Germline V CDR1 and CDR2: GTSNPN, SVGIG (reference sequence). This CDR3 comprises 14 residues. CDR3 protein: CAWRRDLAAGELFF. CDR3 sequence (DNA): TGTGCCTGGAGACGTGACCTCGCGGCCGGGGAGCTGTTTTTT.

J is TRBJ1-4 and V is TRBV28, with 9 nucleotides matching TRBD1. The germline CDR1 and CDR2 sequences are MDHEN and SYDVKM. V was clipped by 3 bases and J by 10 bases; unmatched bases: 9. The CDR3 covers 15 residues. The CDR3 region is CASSFPDRGDGKLFF. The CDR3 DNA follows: TGTGCCAGCAGTTTCCCGGACAGGGGAGACGGAAAACTGTTTTTT.

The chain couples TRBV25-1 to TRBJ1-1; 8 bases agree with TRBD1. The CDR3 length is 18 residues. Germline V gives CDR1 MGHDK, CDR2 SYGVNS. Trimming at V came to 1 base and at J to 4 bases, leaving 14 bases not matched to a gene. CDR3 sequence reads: CASSEWGTGGRGRTEAFF. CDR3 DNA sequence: TGTGCCAGCAGTGAATGGGGGACAGGAGGGAGAGGACGCACTGAAGCTTTCTTT. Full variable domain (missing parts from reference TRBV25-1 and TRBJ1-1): EADIYQTPRYLVIGTGKKITLECSQTMGHDKMYWYQQDPGMELHLIHYSYGVNSTEKGDLSSESTVSRIRTEHFPLTLESARPSHTSQYLCASSEWGTGGRGRTEAFFGQGTRLTVV.

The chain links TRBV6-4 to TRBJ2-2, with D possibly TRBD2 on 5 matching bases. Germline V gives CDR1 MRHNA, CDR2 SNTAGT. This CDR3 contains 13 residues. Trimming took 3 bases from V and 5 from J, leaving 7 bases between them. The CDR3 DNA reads TGTGCCAGCAGTGAGACGGGGACCGGGGAGCTGTTTTTT. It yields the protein CASSETGTGELFF.

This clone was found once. In DNA form, the CDR3 reads TGCGCCAGCAGCTACTCCGGGACTTCTAGCTCCTACGAGCAGTACTTC. It specifies CASSYSGTSSSYEQYF. The chain joins TRBV5-1 to TRBJ2-7, with D perhaps TRBD2 (6 bases). Between the trimmed V and J ends, which lost 3 bases and 0 bases, there was a span of 16 bases. In germline, CDR1 is SGHRS, CDR2 YFSETQ. The CDR3 is 16 amino acids.

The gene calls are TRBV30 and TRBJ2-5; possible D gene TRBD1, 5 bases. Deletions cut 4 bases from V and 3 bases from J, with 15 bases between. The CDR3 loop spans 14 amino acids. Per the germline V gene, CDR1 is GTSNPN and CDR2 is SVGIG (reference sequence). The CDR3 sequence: CAWTVYTGEETQYF. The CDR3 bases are TGTGCCTGGACAGTTTATACAGGAGAAGAGACCCAGTACTTC.

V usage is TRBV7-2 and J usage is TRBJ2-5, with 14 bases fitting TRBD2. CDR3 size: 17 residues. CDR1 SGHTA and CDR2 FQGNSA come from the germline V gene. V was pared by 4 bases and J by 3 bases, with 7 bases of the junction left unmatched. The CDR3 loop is CASSSPPGLAGEETQYF. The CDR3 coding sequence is TGTGCCAGCAGCTCACCCCCGGGACTAGCGGGGGAAGAGACCCAGTACTTC.

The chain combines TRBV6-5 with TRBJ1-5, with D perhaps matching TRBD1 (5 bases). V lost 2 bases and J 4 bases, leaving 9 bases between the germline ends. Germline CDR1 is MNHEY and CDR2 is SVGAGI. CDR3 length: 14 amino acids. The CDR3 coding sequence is TGTGCCAGCAGTTACAAGGGGAAAAATCAGCCCCAGCATTTT. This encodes CASSYKGKNQPQHF.